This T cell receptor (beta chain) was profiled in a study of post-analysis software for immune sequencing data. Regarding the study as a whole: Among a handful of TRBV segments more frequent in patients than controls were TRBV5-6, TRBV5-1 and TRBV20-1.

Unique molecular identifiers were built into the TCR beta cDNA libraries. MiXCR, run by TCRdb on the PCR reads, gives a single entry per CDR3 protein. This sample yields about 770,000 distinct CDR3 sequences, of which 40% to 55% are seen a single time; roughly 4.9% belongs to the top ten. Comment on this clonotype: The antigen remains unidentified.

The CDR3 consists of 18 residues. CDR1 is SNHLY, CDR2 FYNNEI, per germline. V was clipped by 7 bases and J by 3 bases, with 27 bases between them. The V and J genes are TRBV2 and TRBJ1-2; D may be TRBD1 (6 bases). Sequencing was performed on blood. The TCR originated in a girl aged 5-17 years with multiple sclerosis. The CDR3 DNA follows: TGTGCCAGCAAGGGTTCGCAGGGGTCCCCTCGATTCGACTATGGCTACACCTTC. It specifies CASKGSQGSPRFDYGYTF.